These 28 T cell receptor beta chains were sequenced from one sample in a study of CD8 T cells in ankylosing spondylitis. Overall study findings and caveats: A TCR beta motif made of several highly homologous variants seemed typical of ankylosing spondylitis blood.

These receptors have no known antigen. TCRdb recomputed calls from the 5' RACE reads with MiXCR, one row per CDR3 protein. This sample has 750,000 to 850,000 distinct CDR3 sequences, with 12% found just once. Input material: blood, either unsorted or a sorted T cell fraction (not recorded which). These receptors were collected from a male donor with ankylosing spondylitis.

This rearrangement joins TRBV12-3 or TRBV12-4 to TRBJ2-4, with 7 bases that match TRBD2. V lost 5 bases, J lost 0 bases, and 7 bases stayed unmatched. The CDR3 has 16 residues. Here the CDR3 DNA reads TGTGCCAGCAGTCAAATTCGGGGGGTAGCCAAAAACATTCAGTACTTC. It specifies CASSQIRGVAKNIQYF.

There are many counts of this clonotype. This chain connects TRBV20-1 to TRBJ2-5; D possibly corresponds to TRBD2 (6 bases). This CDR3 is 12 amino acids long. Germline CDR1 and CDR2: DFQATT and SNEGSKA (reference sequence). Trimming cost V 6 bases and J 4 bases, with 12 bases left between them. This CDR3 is CSASWGVETQYF. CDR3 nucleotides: TGCAGTGCAAGCTGGGGGGTAGAGACCCAGTACTTC.

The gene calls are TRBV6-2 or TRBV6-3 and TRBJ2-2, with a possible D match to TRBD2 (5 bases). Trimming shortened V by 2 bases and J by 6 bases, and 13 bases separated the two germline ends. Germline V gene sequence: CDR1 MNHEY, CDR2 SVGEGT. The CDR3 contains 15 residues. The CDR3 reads CASSYPPAGSGELFF. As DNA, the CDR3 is TGTGCCAGCAGTTACCCCCCGGCGGGTTCCGGGGAGCTGTTTTTT.

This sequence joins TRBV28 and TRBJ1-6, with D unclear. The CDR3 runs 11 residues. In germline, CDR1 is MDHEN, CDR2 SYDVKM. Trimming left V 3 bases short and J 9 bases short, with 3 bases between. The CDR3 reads CASSFSSPLHF. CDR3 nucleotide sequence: TGTGCCAGCAGTTTCAGTTCACCCCTCCACTTT.

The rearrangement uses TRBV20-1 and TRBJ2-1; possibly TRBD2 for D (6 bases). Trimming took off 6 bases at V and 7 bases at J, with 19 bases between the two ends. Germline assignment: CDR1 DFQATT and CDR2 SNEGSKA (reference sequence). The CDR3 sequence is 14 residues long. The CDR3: CSAPGSRPWNEQFF. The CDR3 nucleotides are TGCAGTGCCCCCGGGAGTCGGCCGTGGAATGAGCAGTTCTTC.

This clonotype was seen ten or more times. CDR3 nucleotides: TGCGCCAGCAGCGGTTCCGGGGACCGGGCGGATACGCAGTATTTT. Translated: CASSGSGDRADTQYF. The chain is built from TRBV5-1 and TRBJ2-3; either TRBD1 or TRBD2 may supply D (5 bases each). The ends were cut back, 4 bases at V and 6 bases at J, with 18 bases in the middle. Germline CDR1 reads SGHRS; CDR2 reads YFSETQ. This CDR3 comprises 15 residues.

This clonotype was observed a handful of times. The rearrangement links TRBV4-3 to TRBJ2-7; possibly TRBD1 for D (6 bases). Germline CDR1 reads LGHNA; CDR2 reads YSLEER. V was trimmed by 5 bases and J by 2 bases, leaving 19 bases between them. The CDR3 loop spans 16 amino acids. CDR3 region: CASSFKIRGQPYEQYF. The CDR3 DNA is TGCGCCAGCAGCTTCAAGATCCGAGGACAGCCCTACGAGCAGTACTTC.

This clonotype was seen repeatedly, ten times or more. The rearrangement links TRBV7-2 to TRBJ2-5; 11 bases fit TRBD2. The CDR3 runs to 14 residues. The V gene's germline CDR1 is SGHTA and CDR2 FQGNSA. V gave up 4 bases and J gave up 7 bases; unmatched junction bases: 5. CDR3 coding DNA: TGTGCCAGCAGCTCAACTAGCGGGGGCGGGACCCAGTACTTC. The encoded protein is CASSSTSGGGTQYF.

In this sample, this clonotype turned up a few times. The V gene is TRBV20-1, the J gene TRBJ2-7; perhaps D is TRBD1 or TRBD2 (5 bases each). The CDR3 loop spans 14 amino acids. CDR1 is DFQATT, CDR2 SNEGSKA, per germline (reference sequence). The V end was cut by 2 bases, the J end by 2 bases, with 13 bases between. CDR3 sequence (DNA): TGCAGTGCTAGACCGCAAGGGACCCCCTACGAGCAGTACTTC. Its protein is CSARPQGTPYEQYF.

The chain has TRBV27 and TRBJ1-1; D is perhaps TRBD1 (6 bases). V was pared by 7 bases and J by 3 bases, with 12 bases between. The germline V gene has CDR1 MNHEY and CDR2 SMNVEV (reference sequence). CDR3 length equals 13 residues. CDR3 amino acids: CASKWGRDTEAFF. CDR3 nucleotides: TGTGCCAGCAAGTGGGGGCGCGACACTGAAGCTTTCTTT.

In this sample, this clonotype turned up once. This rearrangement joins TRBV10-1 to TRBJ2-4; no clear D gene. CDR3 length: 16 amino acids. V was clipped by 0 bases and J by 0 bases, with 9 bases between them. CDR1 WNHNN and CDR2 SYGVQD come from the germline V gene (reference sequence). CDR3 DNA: TGCGCCAGCAGTGAGTCGGGGTTCATAGCCAAAAACATTCAGTACTTC. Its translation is CASSESGFIAKNIQYF.

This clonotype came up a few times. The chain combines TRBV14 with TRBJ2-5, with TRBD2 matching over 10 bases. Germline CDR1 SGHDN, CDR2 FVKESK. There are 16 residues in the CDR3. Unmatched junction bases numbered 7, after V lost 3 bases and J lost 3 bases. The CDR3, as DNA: TGTGCCAGCAGCCATTCTTGGACTAGCGGAAAAGAGACCCAGTACTTC. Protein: CASSHSWTSGKETQYF. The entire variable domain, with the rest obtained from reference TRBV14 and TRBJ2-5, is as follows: EAGVTQFPSHSVIEKGQTVTLRCDPISGHDNLYWYRRVMGKEIKFLLHFVKESKQDESGMPNNRFLAERTGGTYSTLKVQPAELEDSGVYFCASSHSWTSGKETQYFGPGTRLLVL.

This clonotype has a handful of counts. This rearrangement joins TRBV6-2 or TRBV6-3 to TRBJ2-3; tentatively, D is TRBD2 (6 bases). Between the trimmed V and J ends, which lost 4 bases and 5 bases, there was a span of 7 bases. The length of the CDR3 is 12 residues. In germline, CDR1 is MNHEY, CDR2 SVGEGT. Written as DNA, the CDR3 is TGTGCCAGCAGTTGGAGGGGAGATACGCAGTATTTT. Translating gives CASSWRGDTQYF.

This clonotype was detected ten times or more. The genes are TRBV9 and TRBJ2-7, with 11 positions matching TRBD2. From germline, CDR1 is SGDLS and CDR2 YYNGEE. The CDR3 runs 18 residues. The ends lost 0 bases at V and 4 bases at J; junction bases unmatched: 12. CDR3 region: CASSVAGTSGSPGYEQYF. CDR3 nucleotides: TGTGCCAGCAGCGTAGCTGGAACTAGCGGGAGTCCTGGGTACGAGCAGTACTTC.

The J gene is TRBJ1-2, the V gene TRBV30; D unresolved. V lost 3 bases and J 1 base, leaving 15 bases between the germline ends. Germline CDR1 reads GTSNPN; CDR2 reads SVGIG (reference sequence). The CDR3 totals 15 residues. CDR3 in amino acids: CAWSFGAGFNYGYTF. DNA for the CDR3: TGTGCCTGGAGCTTTGGCGCCGGATTTAACTATGGCTACACCTTC.

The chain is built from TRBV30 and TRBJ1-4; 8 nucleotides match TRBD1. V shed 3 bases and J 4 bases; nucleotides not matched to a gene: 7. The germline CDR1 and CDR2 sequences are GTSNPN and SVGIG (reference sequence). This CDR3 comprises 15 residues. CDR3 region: CAWSEGQANNEKLFF. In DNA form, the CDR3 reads TGTGCCTGGAGCGAGGGACAGGCGAATAATGAAAAACTGTTTTTT.

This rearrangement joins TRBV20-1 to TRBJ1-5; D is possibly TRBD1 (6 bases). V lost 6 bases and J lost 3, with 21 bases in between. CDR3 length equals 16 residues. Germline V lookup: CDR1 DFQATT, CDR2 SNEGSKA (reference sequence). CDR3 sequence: CSAITVGTLVNQPQHF. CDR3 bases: TGCAGTGCGATAACTGTAGGGACATTGGTCAATCAGCCCCAGCATTTT.

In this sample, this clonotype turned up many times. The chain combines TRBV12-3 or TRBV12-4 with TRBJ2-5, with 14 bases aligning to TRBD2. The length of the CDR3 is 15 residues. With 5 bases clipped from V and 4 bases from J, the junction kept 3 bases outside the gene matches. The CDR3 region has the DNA TGTGCCAGCAGTCAGGGACTAGCGGGGGTAGAGACCCAGTACTTC. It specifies CASSQGLAGVETQYF.

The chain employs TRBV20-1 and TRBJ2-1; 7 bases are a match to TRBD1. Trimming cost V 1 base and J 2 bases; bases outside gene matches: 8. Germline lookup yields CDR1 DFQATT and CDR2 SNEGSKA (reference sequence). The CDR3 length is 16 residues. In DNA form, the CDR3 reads TGCAGTGCTAGAGGATCAGCAGGGGGAGCCTACAATGAGCAGTTCTTC. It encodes CSARGSAGGAYNEQFF.

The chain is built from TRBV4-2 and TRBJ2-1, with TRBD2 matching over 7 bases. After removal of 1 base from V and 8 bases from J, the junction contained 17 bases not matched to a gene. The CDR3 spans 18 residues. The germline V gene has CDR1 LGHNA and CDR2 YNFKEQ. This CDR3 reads CASSQARGRNSLFDEQFF. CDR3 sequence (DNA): TGTGCCAGCAGCCAAGCACGCGGGAGAAATTCTCTATTCGATGAGCAGTTCTTC.

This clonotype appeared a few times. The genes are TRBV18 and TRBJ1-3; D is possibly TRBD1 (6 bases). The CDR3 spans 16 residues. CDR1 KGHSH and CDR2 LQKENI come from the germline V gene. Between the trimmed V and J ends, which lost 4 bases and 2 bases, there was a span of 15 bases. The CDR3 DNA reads TGTGCCAGCTCACGGGAACAGGGTTCTACTGGAAACACCATATATTTT. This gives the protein CASSREQGSTGNTIYF.

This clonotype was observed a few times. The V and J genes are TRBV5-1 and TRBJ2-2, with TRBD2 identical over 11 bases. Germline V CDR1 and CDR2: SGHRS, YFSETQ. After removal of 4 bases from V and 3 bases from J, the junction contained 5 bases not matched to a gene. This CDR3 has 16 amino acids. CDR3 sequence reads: CASSTLAGGDTGELFF. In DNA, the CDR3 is TGCGCCAGCAGCACCCTAGCGGGAGGCGACACCGGGGAGCTGTTTTTT.

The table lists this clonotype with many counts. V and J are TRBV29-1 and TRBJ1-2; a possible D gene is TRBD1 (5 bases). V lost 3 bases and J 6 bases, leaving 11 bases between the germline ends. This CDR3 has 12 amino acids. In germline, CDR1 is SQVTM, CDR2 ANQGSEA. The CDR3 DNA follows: TGCAGCGTTGACAGGGATATGGATGGCTACACCTTC. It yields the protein CSVDRDMDGYTF.

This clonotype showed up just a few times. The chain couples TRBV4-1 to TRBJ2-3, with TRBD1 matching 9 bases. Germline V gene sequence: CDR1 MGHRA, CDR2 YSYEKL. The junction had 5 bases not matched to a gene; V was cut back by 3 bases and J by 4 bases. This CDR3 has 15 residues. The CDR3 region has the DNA TGCGCCAGCAGCCAGGGGGACAGGGACGCAGATACGCAGTATTTT. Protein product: CASSQGDRDADTQYF.

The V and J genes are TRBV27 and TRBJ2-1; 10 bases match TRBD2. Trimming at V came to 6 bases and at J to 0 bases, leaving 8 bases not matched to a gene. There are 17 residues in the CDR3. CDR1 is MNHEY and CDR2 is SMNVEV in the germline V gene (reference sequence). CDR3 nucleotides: TGTGCCAGCAGACCCACCGGACTAGCGGACTCCTACAATGAGCAGTTCTTC. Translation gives CASRPTGLADSYNEQFF.

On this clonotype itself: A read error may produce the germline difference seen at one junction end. As DNA, the CDR3 is TGTGCCGCCAGTTATTTGAAAAGCGGTTCCAGTAGCAGTAGCTCCTACAATGAGCAGTTCTTC. The encoded protein is CAASYLKSGSSSSSSYNEQFF. The genes are TRBV24-1 and TRBJ2-1; D is perhaps TRBD2 (5 bases). Germline assignment: CDR1 KGHDR and CDR2 SFDVKD. The CDR3 is made up of 21 amino acids.

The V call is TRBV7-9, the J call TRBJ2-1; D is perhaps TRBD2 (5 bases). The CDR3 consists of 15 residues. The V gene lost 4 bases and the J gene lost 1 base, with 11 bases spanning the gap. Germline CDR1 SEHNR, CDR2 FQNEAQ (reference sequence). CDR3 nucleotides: TGTGCCAGCAGCTCCCTGGGAGTATCCTACAATGAGCAGTTCTTC. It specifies CASSSLGVSYNEQFF.

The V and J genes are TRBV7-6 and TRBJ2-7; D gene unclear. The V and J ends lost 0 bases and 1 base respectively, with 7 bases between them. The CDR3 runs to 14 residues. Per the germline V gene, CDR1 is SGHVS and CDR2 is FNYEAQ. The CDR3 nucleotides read TGTGCCAGCAGCTTAGCGGTCCGATCCTACGAGCAGTACTTC. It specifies CASSLAVRSYEQYF.